The clone carrying this T cell receptor beta chain came up many times. The V end was cut by 8 bases, the J end by 1 base, with 11 bases between. This CDR3 spans 14 amino acids. From germline, CDR1 is SGHVS and CDR2 FQNEAQ. The data are from a study of T-cell memory formation after mild COVID-19. Study details: The two donors had largely donor-specific TCR clusters.

5'RACE with constant-segment primers built TCRalpha and TCRbeta cDNA libraries with UMIs. TCRdb re-analysed the 5' RACE reads in MiXCR, keeping a single row per CDR3 protein. The sample has more than 150,000 distinct CDR3 sequences; 15% to 20% are singletons. The source material was PBMCs or a T cell subset sorted from them (not recorded which). The chain carries TRBV7-8 and TRBJ2-2; D not certain. This TCR came from a man in his late teens or twenties who had mild COVID-19 (a few samples of this study predate the infection). Cell type and time point are not known. CDR3 region: CASQRSKNTGELFF. The CDR3 DNA reads TGTGCCAGCCAACGAAGCAAGAACACCGGGGAGCTGTTTTTT.